The 18 T cell receptor beta chains given below trace back to one sample, sequenced in a study of T cell repertoires in cytomegalovirus infection (dated by TCRdb to between 2018 and 2021). The data were produced on an Illumina HiSeq 1500. TCRdb passed the public sequencing reads through fastp at Q25 and MiXCR, retaining productive beta sequences. Rows are unified per CDR3 protein, each entry keeping the most common DNA and genes. The sample contains 250,000 or so distinct CDR3 sequences, around 8.7% of them found a single time. Of the sample, about 16% is held by the ten largest clones. Sample: PBMCs. The receptors here all came from a human donor in good health (CMV status not recorded). Some clones in this sample may be carry-over from other donors' samples.

This clonotype was recorded at least ten times. This sequence joins TRBV19 and TRBJ2-3; 14 positions match TRBD2. J gave up 2 bases and V 3 bases, and 10 bases lay outside the gene matches. This CDR3 region has 19 residues. The germline V gene has CDR1 LNHDA and CDR2 SQIVND (reference sequence). This CDR3 reads CASSIEVAGLAGVTDTQYF. CDR3 bases: TGTGCCAGTAGTATCGAAGTCGCGGGACTAGCGGGGGTCACAGATACGCAGTATTTT.

This clonotype has ten or more counts. This chain joins TRBV7-2 and TRBJ1-2; D possibly corresponds to TRBD1 (6 bases). Trimming removed 5 bases at V and 2 bases at J, with 15 bases between. The CDR3 has 15 residues. Germline loops: CDR1 SGHTA, CDR2 FQGNSA. This chain's CDR3 is CASSPLGQRNYGYTF. CDR3 DNA sequence: TGTGCCAGCAGCCCCCTCGGACAGAGAAACTATGGCTACACCTTC.

In this sample, this clonotype turned up many times. The junction departs from germline at one end; a sequencing error may be responsible. The chain uses TRBV7-2 and TRBJ2-7; TRBD2 matches at 10 bases. The CDR3 extends over 18 amino acids. Germline V gene data show CDR1 as SGHTA and CDR2 as FQGNSA. The CDR3 DNA reads as TGTGCCAGCAGTTTAGGCCGTATAGCGGGAGGCCCAGTTTACGAGCAGTACTTC. Protein product: CASSLGRIAGGPVYEQYF.

This rearrangement joins TRBV20-1 to TRBJ1-2, with 10 bases matching TRBD1. The germline CDR1 and CDR2 sequences are DFQATT and SNEGSKA (reference sequence). The CDR3 runs to 16 residues. J gave up 3 bases and V 0 bases, and 7 bases lay outside the gene matches. The chain's CDR3 is CSAREHGDRGYYGYTF. The CDR3 nucleotides are TGCAGTGCTAGAGAACACGGGGACAGGGGTTACTATGGCTACACCTTC.

This chain joins TRBV4-2 and TRBJ1-1; tentatively, D is TRBD1 (5 bases). The V end was cut by 0 bases, the J end by 4 bases, with 9 bases between. CDR3 length equals 14 residues. Germline lookup yields CDR1 LGHNA and CDR2 YNFKEQ. Here the CDR3 reads CASSQDPRGTEAFF. CDR3 in DNA: TGTGCCAGCAGCCAAGATCCTAGGGGCACTGAAGCTTTCTTT.

This clonotype has at least ten counts. The chain couples TRBV7-2 to TRBJ1-2; no reliable D call. The ends were cut back, 0 bases at V and 2 bases at J, with 10 bases in the middle. CDR3 length equals 15 residues. Germline V gene lookup returns CDR1 SGHTA and CDR2 FQGNSA. DNA for the CDR3: TGTGCCAGCAGCTTAGCGCGCTTGCAGAACTATGGCTACACCTTC. Translated, it gives CASSLARLQNYGYTF. Using reference TRBV7-2 and TRBJ1-2 for the parts outside the CDR3, the full variable domain is GAGVSQSPSNKVTEKGKDVELRCDPISGHTALYWYRQSLGQGLEFLIYFQGNSAPDKSGLPSDRFSAERTGGSVSTLTIQRTQQEDSAVYLCASSLARLQNYGYTFGSGTRLTVV.

In DNA form, the CDR3 reads TGTGCCAGCAGCTACGGACTAGCAGATACGCAGTATTTT. Protein product: CASSYGLADTQYF. V usage is TRBV7-9 and J usage is TRBJ2-3; TRBD2 matches 7 bases. The CDR3 covers 13 residues. After removal of 4 bases from V and 4 bases from J, the junction contained 2 bases not matched to a gene. Per the germline V gene, CDR1 is SEHNR and CDR2 is FQNEAQ (reference sequence).

This clonotype was counted between two and nine times. V usage is TRBV7-9 and J usage is TRBJ2-5; TRBD2 matches at 10 bases. CDR1 and CDR2 (germline): SEHNR, FQNEAQ (reference sequence). The CDR3 loop spans 15 amino acids. V trimming: 5 bases; J trimming: 5 bases; junction bases outside the gene matches: 8. DNA of the CDR3: TGTGCCAGCAGCGCTGGGCCGGGACTAGCGGAGACCCAGTACTTC. Residues: CASSAGPGLAETQYF. The entire variable domain, with the rest obtained from reference TRBV7-9 and TRBJ2-5, is as follows: DTGVSQNPRHKITKRGQNVTFRCDPISEHNRLYWYRQTLGQGPEFLTYFQNEAQLEKSRLLSDRFSAERPKGSFSTLEIQRTEQGDSAMYLCASSAGPGLAETQYFGPGTRLLVL.

The rearrangement uses TRBV6-1 and TRBJ2-2; D is possibly TRBD1 (6 bases). Trimming took 6 bases from V and 5 from J, leaving 16 bases between them. Per germline, CDR1 MNHNS and CDR2 SASEGT. This CDR3 has 15 residues. The CDR3 region is CASSHGTYSTGELFF. Here the CDR3 DNA reads TGTGCCAGCAGCCACGGGACATACTCGACCGGGGAGCTGTTTTTT.

This clonotype was observed a few times. This chain uses TRBV2 with TRBJ1-1; TRBD1 might be the D (5 bases). The CDR3 length is 11 residues. The germline V gene encodes CDR1 SNHLY and CDR2 FYNNEI. Trimming removed 8 bases at V and 3 bases at J, with 7 bases between. This CDR3 reads CASGGDTEAFF. The CDR3 DNA reads TGTGCCAGCGGGGGGGACACTGAAGCTTTCTTT.

V usage is TRBV7-2 and J usage is TRBJ2-7, with a weak D call TRBD2 (7 bases). The CDR3 loop spans 16 amino acids. V lost 5 bases and J 1 base, leaving 18 bases between the germline ends. CDR1 SGHTA and CDR2 FQGNSA come from the germline V gene. DNA for the CDR3: TGTGCCAGCAGCCCTAGGGGGGGGGGTTTTTCCTACGAGCAGTACTTC. Translation: CASSPRGGGFSYEQYF. Combining the CDR3 with reference TRBV7-2 and TRBJ2-7 gives the whole variable domain GAGVSQSPSNKVTEKGKDVELRCDPISGHTALYWYRQSLGQGLEFLIYFQGNSAPDKSGLPSDRFSAERTGGSVSTLTIQRTQQEDSAVYLCASSPRGGGFSYEQYFGPGTRLTVT.

This clonotype occurred a few times. The chain carries TRBV5-8 and TRBJ1-6; 9 positions agree with TRBD1. This CDR3 is built from 15 residues. Germline-derived CDR1 and CDR2 are SGHTS and YDEGEE. With V trimmed by 2 bases and J by 5 bases, 2 bases remained unmatched. The chain's CDR3 is CASSLQGANNSPLHF. CDR3 sequence (DNA): TGTGCCAGCAGCTTACAGGGGGCAAATAATTCACCCCTCCACTTT.

This clonotype came up many times. The chain carries TRBV7-2 and TRBJ2-6; TRBD1 aligns across 9 bases. Germline CDR1 reads SGHTA; CDR2 reads FQGNSA. Losses at the gene ends were 4 bases for V and 2 bases for J; bases not matched to a gene: 3. The CDR3 has 16 amino acids. CDR3 loop: CASSWTGVAGANVLTF. For the CDR3, the DNA is TGTGCCAGCAGCTGGACAGGGGTGGCTGGGGCCAACGTCCTGACTTTC.

This clonotype was found many times. The chain couples TRBV7-2 to TRBJ1-2; 7 bases line up with TRBD1. CDR3 size: 15 residues. Germline CDR1 and CDR2: SGHTA and FQGNSA. V lost 5 bases and J lost 0; bases outside the gene matches: 6. CDR3 DNA: TGTGCCAGCAGCCGGGGGGACAGACCTAACTATGGCTACACCTTC. Translated: CASSRGDRPNYGYTF.

This clonotype was counted a few times. This chain joins TRBV18 and TRBJ1-5, with TRBD1 as a possible D gene (6 bases). This CDR3 is built from 14 residues. Looked up from germline, CDR1 is KGHSH and CDR2 is LQKENI. The ends were cut back, 3 bases at V and 4 bases at J, with 10 bases in the middle. The CDR3 loop is CASSPRQANQPQHF. CDR3 DNA: TGTGCCAGCTCACCCCGACAGGCGAATCAGCCCCAGCATTTT.

This clonotype showed up many times. The V and J genes are TRBV7-9 and TRBJ2-7; no clear D gene. Germline V gives CDR1 SEHNR, CDR2 FQNEAQ (reference sequence). The CDR3 length is 12 residues. The ends were cut back, 5 bases at V and 1 base at J, with 6 bases in the middle. CDR3 nucleotides: TGTGCCAGCAGCGTCATGTCCTACGAGCAGTACTTC. Translating gives CASSVMSYEQYF.

This clonotype was counted ten times or more. This sequence joins TRBV7-6 and TRBJ2-1, with D unclear. Looked up from germline, CDR1 is SGHVS and CDR2 is FNYEAQ. V lost 1 base to trimming and J lost 9 bases, with 13 bases between them. The CDR3 extends over 14 amino acids. This CDR3 is CASSLDERFGEQFF. The CDR3 nucleotides read TGTGCCAGCAGCTTAGACGAGAGGTTTGGTGAGCAGTTCTTC.

This clonotype was detected only a few times. This chain uses TRBV2 with TRBJ1-3; D is ambiguous. CDR3 length: 14 residues. The germline V and J ends were trimmed by 2 bases and 4 bases, with 9 bases remaining between them. Germline V CDR1 and CDR2: SNHLY, FYNNEI. CDR3 residues: CASSELGRGNTIYF. CDR3 sequence (DNA): TGTGCCAGCAGTGAACTGGGAAGGGGAAACACCATATATTTT.